This T cell receptor beta chain comes out of a study of human T cells and chemical hapten exposure. Study-level results: Alopecia affected the donors, so their immune response may differ from healthy people's. It was expanded TCRs that formed significantly more large CDR3 similarity clusters than controls did.

Concerning this clonotype: Its antigen remains unidentified.

Time point specified: patch test 2, 6 weeks after DPC sensitization. Specified treatment: therapeutic diphenylcyclopropenone sensitization with weekly scalp DPC. Staff drew blood before applying each patch test. The authors extracted total RNA from unfractionated whole blood. TCRdb analysed the RACE reads with MiXCR anew, one entry per CDR3 protein. The sample has 90,000 to 110,000 distinct CDR3 sequences, roughly a tenth seen once. The clonotype comes from a middle-aged woman with alopecia areata. Some clones in this sample may be carry-over from other donors' samples. The sequencing used whole blood, collected in connection with sensitization to the hapten diphenylcyclopropenone (DPC).

As DNA, the CDR3 is TGTGCCAGCAGCGTAGGGGCAGCAGGGAGAGGGTTTGAAAACATTCAGTACTTC. It codes for CASSVGAAGRGFENIQYF. This chain joins TRBV9 and TRBJ2-4; D may be TRBD1 or TRBD2 (5 bases each). CDR1 is SGDLS and CDR2 is YYNGEE in the germline V gene. The V and J ends lost 0 bases and 5 bases respectively, with 21 bases between them. This CDR3 comprises 18 residues.